Listed below are T cell receptor beta chains from one sample, sequenced in a study of PD-1 blockade in classical Hodgkin lymphoma. Assay used: immunoSEQ multiplex PCR; TCRdb lists only in-frame clones, some missing. Of fewer than 90,000 clones in the sample, 75% to 90% are singletons; the top ten hold 22%. This sample comprised peripheral blood mononuclear cells (PBMCs), obtained at baseline. The receptors come from a human donor with classical Hodgkin lymphoma. CDR3s include the opening cysteine and the closing phenylalanine or tryptophan. Fields, in order: CDR3 DNA, CDR3 protein, V gene, D gene, J gene, clone size. D genes are given only for firm matches. Clone size is shown for a subset of rows, as once, few, many or a class of expanded clone.

TGTGCCATCAGTGATGGGGCTTTAGCGGGGCAGACTAACTACGAGCAGTACTTC	CAISDGALAGQTNYEQYF	TRBV10-3	TRBD2	TRBJ2-7	-
TGTGCCAGCAGTTATCTTCCCCAGGACACCATATATTTT	CASSYLPQDTIYF	TRBV6-6	-	TRBJ1-3	-
TGTGCCACCAGCAGAGTAATGAACACTGAAGCTTTCTTT	CATSRVMNTEAFF	TRBV15	-	TRBJ1-1	-
TGTGCCAGTAGATTCGAAGGTGGTGAAGCTTTCTTT	CASRFEGGEAFF	TRBV19	-	TRBJ1-1	-
TGTGCCAGCTCACCACCCCCGGGAAGCGGGGAGCTGTTTTTT	CASSPPPGSGELFF	TRBV18	-	TRBJ2-2	-
TGTGCCAGCAGCCCCCGGGAAGCCTACAATGAGCAGTTCTTC	CASSPREAYNEQFF	TRBV7-9	-	TRBJ2-1	-
TGTGCCTCCCAGTGGTCGAACACCGGGGAGCTGTTTTTT	CASQWSNTGELFF	TRBV7-2	-	TRBJ2-2	-
TGTGCCAGCAGTCCCGGACTCTCCCCGAACACTGAAGCTTTCTTT	CASSPGLSPNTEAFF	TRBV27	-	TRBJ1-1	-
TGTGCCAGCAGTGATGGGGCTAGCGGGATAAATGAGCAGTTCTTC	CASSDGASGINEQFF	TRBV25-1	TRBD2	TRBJ2-1	-
TGTGCCTGGACCCTCCGCCTCGGAGCTAACTATGGCTACACCTTC	CAWTLRLGANYGYTF	TRBV30	-	TRBJ1-2	-
TGTGCCAGCAGGAGGGACAGGGGAACGGATACGCAGTATTTT	CASRRDRGTDTQYF	TRBV7-2	TRBD1	TRBJ2-3	-
TGTGCCAGCAGCCATGACAGGGGTCGGGAGGAGCAGTACTTC	CASSHDRGREEQYF	TRBV9	TRBD1	TRBJ2-7	-
TGTGCCACCCGGAGGCGCCCTCACGAGCAGTACTTC	CATRRRPHEQYF	TRBV6-5	-	TRBJ2-7	-
TGTGCCAGCTCTCCGACAGCCTTTACTGAAGCTTTCTTT	CASSPTAFTEAFF	TRBV18	-	TRBJ1-1	-
TGTGCCAGCAGTGTTGGCACCTCTGGAAACACCATATATTTT	CASSVGTSGNTIYF	TRBV2	-	TRBJ1-3	-
TGTGCCACAACCTCCCTGGGGTTAGATACGCAGTATTTT	CATTSLGLDTQYF	TRBV28	-	TRBJ2-3	-
TGTGCCAGCAGCTTACGAGATAGGGGCTACAATGAGCAGTTCTTC	CASSLRDRGYNEQFF	TRBV5-4	-	TRBJ2-1	-
TGTGCCAGCACCCCACGGGGGTCTAATGAAAAACTGTTTTTT	CASTPRGSNEKLFF	TRBV7-8	-	TRBJ1-4	-
TGTGCCAGCGGGGGGGGCTACGAGCAGTACTTC	CASGGGYEQYF	TRBV2	TRBD2	TRBJ2-7	-
TGTGCCAGCAGCCAAAGCGACAGGGACGGTCGCACTGAAGCTTTCTTT	CASSQSDRDGRTEAFF	TRBV4-2	TRBD1	TRBJ1-1	-
TGTGCCAGCTCACGTGGGGAAGAGACCCAGTACTTC	CASSRGEETQYF	TRBV18	-	TRBJ2-5	-
TGCGCCAGCAGCTTTGCAGATACCTCCTACAATGAGCAGTTCTTC	CASSFADTSYNEQFF	TRBV5-1	-	TRBJ2-1	-
TGTGCCAGCAGCCGGGACAGGGGACTATACTATGGCTACACCTTC	CASSRDRGLYYGYTF	TRBV14	TRBD1	TRBJ1-2	once